The 28 T cell receptor beta chains reported below all come from one sample, sequenced in a study of T-cell reconstitution after alpha-beta-depleted transplantation in children. Unique molecular identifiers tagged the TCRbeta library. TCRdb reprocessed the PCR reads with MiXCR, giving one entry per CDR3 protein. This table has a few hundred thousand distinct CDR3 sequences, approximately 12% appearing once. The sample consisted of PBMCs, mostly from graft donor cells, taken 360 days after TCRalphabeta/CD19-depleted stem cell transplant. Receptor source: a male patient between 5 and 17 years old who had a stem cell transplant for acute myeloid leukemia, so the T cells may come from the graft donor.

This clonotype was recorded many times. The chain has TRBV29-1 and TRBJ2-7, with 9 bases that match TRBD1. Germline V gene data show CDR1 as SQVTM and CDR2 as ANQGSEA. Trimming removed 5 bases from V and 3 bases from J; junction bases left unmatched: 14. The CDR3 sequence is 16 residues long. The CDR3 region is CSVKGVPGQGGYEQYF. In DNA, the CDR3 is TGCAGCGTTAAGGGGGTACCGGGACAGGGTGGCTACGAGCAGTACTTC.

The V gene is TRBV10-3, the J gene TRBJ1-1; tentative D call: TRBD1 (6 bases). The V gene lost 0 bases and the J gene lost 4 bases, with 12 bases spanning the gap. Germline-derived CDR1 and CDR2 are ENHRY and SYGVKD. The CDR3 is 15 residues long. CDR3 amino acids: CAISESGGGGTEAFF. The CDR3 nucleotides read TGTGCCATCAGTGAGTCGGGAGGGGGTGGCACTGAAGCTTTCTTT.

This clonotype was seen repeatedly, ten times or more. The CDR3 here is CSVEDPGQDGELFF. CDR3 DNA sequence: TGCAGCGTTGAAGATCCGGGGCAGGACGGGGAGCTGTTTTTT. The rearrangement joins TRBV29-1 to TRBJ2-2; TRBD1 or TRBD2 may be the D gene (5 bases each). V lost 0 bases to trimming and J lost 7 bases, with 12 bases between them. The germline gives CDR1 SQVTM, CDR2 ANQGSEA. The CDR3 length is 14 residues.

The chain couples TRBV19 to TRBJ2-1; the D gene is possibly TRBD2 (5 bases). The CDR3 spans 17 residues. Trimming left V 6 bases short and J 0 bases short, with 18 bases between. The V gene's germline CDR1 is LNHDA and CDR2 SQIVND (reference sequence). The CDR3 is CASSRPLLGSSYNEQFF. Written as DNA, the CDR3 is TGTGCCAGTAGCCGCCCCCTACTAGGTAGCTCCTACAATGAGCAGTTCTTC.

The chain is built from TRBV20-1 and TRBJ2-7; possible D gene TRBD1, 6 bases. Germline V gene data show CDR1 as DFQATT and CDR2 as SNEGSKA (reference sequence). V gave up 4 bases and J gave up 2 bases, with 21 bases separating them. CDR3 length: 16 amino acids. The CDR3 DNA reads as TGCAGTGCTAACTCTCTGGACAGCCGCACAACCTACGAGCAGTACTTC. Amino acids: CSANSLDSRTTYEQYF.

As for this clonotype: Germline and junction disagree at one end, which may indicate a read error. The chain has TRBV12-3 or TRBV12-4 and TRBJ2-3; TRBD1 matches 7 bases. The CDR3 is made up of 9 amino acids. CDR3: CASSPQGTF. Written as DNA, the CDR3 is TGTGCCAGCAGTCCACAGGGGACTTTT.

The rearrangement uses TRBV7-9 and TRBJ2-1; 7 nucleotides match TRBD2. V was clipped by 2 bases and J by 2 bases; unmatched bases: 9. The CDR3 contains 17 residues. Germline lookup yields CDR1 SEHNR and CDR2 FQNEAQ (reference sequence). CDR3 loop: CASSLTAEGGTYNEQFF. The CDR3 nucleotides read TGTGCCAGCAGCTTAACCGCCGAGGGAGGGACCTACAATGAGCAGTTCTTC.

The chain has TRBV9 and TRBJ2-2; 8 nucleotides line up with TRBD1. The CDR3 consists of 14 residues. V was clipped by 5 bases and J by 0 bases; unmatched bases: 0. In germline, CDR1 is SGDLS, CDR2 YYNGEE. The CDR3 spells CASRDRANTGELFF. CDR3 bases: TGTGCCAGCAGGGACAGGGCGAACACCGGGGAGCTGTTTTTT.

The rearrangement links TRBV29-1 to TRBJ2-7; D might be TRBD1 (6 bases). The CDR3 has 13 amino acids. Germline V CDR1 and CDR2: SQVTM, ANQGSEA. Trimming shortened V by 7 bases and J by 4 bases, and 17 bases separated the two germline ends. The CDR3 here is CSAGQGRDYEQYF. The CDR3 coding sequence is TGCAGCGCCGGTCAGGGGAGAGATTACGAGCAGTACTTC.

Concerning this clonotype: The junction shows a germline mismatch at one end, possibly a read error. The chain is built from TRBV7-2 and TRBJ1-1; D is uncertain. The CDR3 totals 14 residues. Per germline, CDR1 SGHTA and CDR2 FQGNSA. The CDR3 here is CASSLGGSGRKAFF. CDR3 sequence (DNA): TGTGCCAGCAGCTTAGGGGGTTCCGGACGGAAAGCCTTCTTT.

This clonotype showed up just a few times. The rearrangement links TRBV9 to TRBJ2-2, with 8 bases matching TRBD2. The CDR3 loop spans 16 amino acids. The J segment lost 6 bases and the V segment lost 2 bases, leaving 9 bases of the junction unmatched. The germline V gene has CDR1 SGDLS and CDR2 YYNGEE. The DNA of the CDR3 is TGTGCCAGCAGCGTGACTCCAGCGGGAGTTGCCGGGGAGCTGTTTTTT. As protein: CASSVTPAGVAGELFF.

This clonotype has a count of ten or more. The chain joins TRBV29-1 to TRBJ2-7; a possible D gene is TRBD2 (5 bases). Between the trimmed V and J ends, which lost 4 bases and 2 bases, there was a span of 9 bases. Germline CDR1 reads SQVTM; CDR2 reads ANQGSEA. This CDR3 has 12 residues. Written as DNA, the CDR3 is TGCAGCGTTGCTGACGGGACCTACGAGCAGTACTTC. This translates into CSVADGTYEQYF.

This clonotype occurred a few times. This chain links TRBV11-2 with TRBJ2-6; 7 bases are shared with TRBD1. V shed 1 base and J 0 bases; nucleotides not matched to a gene: 12. The CDR3 is 20 residues long. In germline, CDR1 is SGHAT, CDR2 FQNNGV. CDR3: CASSLGIWTGHYSGANVLTF. In nucleotides, the CDR3 is TGTGCCAGCAGCTTAGGGATATGGACAGGCCATTACTCTGGGGCCAACGTCCTGACTTTC.

This clonotype was counted many times. The chain joins TRBV9 to TRBJ2-7; 7 bases map to TRBD2. V was pared by 0 bases and J by 0 bases, with 6 bases of the junction left unmatched. Per germline, CDR1 SGDLS and CDR2 YYNGEE. The CDR3 extends over 16 amino acids. DNA for the CDR3: TGTGCCAGCAGCGTAGGAGTGGGGAGGGCCTCCTACGAGCAGTACTTC. Residues: CASSVGVGRASYEQYF.

The chain recombines TRBV29-1 with TRBJ1-3; D is unclear. The germline gives CDR1 SQVTM, CDR2 ANQGSEA. V lost 3 bases, J lost 0 bases, and 6 bases lay in between. This CDR3 spans 13 amino acids. The CDR3 protein is CSVDGVSGNTIYF. The CDR3 DNA reads TGCAGCGTTGACGGGGTCTCTGGAAACACCATATATTTT.

V gene TRBV6-1 combines with J gene TRBJ2-5; D gene ambiguous. CDR3 length: 13 residues. The V and J ends lost 6 bases and 1 base respectively, with 9 bases between them. The V gene's germline CDR1 is MNHNS and CDR2 SASEGT. The CDR3 DNA is TGTGCCAGCAGGCAGACAACCCAAGAGACCCAGTACTTC. Translated: CASRQTTQETQYF.

The V call is TRBV20-1, the J call TRBJ2-5; TRBD2 matches 9 bases. After removal of 2 bases from V and 0 bases from J, the junction contained 1 base not matched to a gene. The CDR3 has 14 amino acids. Germline lookup yields CDR1 DFQATT and CDR2 SNEGSKA (reference sequence). DNA of the CDR3: TGCAGTGCTAGACTAGCGGGATACCAAGAGACCCAGTACTTC. Translated: CSARLAGYQETQYF.

The sample holds a few counts of this clonotype. V gene TRBV11-2 combines with J gene TRBJ2-1; 10 bases are a match to TRBD2. The V and J ends lost 3 bases and 9 bases, in that order; junction bases with no gene match: 17. Germline CDR1 SGHAT, CDR2 FQNNGV. There are 18 residues in the CDR3. DNA for the CDR3: TGTGCCAGCAGCTTTCCTCCTCCCAGAAGCGGGAGGGTGAGTGAGCAGTTCTTC. It yields the protein CASSFPPPRSGRVSEQFF.

The V gene is TRBV4-3, the J gene TRBJ2-7, with 7 bases lining up with TRBD1. The ends lost 2 bases at V and 3 bases at J; junction bases unmatched: 4. The germline CDR1 and CDR2 sequences are LGHNA and YSLEER. The CDR3 contains 14 residues. The CDR3 loop reads CASSQLRQGYEQYF. CDR3 coding DNA: TGCGCCAGCAGCCAACTCCGACAGGGCTACGAGCAGTACTTC.

This clonotype was detected many times. The chain is built from TRBV29-1 and TRBJ2-7, with TRBD2 identical over 7 bases. V shed 4 bases, J shed 3 bases, and the junction held 9 bases outside the gene matches. Germline-derived CDR1 and CDR2 are SQVTM and ANQGSEA. The CDR3 extends over 14 amino acids. CDR3 bases: TGCAGCGTTGTGATAGGCGGGAGCCTCTACGAGCAGTACTTC. It specifies CSVVIGGSLYEQYF.

This clonotype was counted a few times. This sequence joins TRBV29-1 and TRBJ2-3; D remains unclear. Germline V gene data show CDR1 as SQVTM and CDR2 as ANQGSEA. The V gene lost 4 bases and the J gene lost 6 bases, with 14 bases spanning the gap. CDR3 size: 13 residues. The CDR3 spells CSVGAGSVDTQYF. The CDR3 bases are TGCAGCGTTGGGGCAGGATCCGTGGATACGCAGTATTTT.

This clonotype came up a few times. The genes are TRBV7-8 and TRBJ2-2; 10 nucleotides agree with TRBD1. The CDR3 runs to 15 residues. V lost 3 bases and J lost 4; bases outside the gene matches: 2. Germline lookup yields CDR1 SGHVS and CDR2 FQNEAQ. The CDR3 DNA sequence: TGTGCCAGCAGCTTGGGACAGGGGTTCACCGGGGAGCTGTTTTTT. It encodes CASSLGQGFTGELFF. Variable domain in full (rest from reference TRBV7-8 and TRBJ2-2): GAGVSQSPRYKVAKRGQDVALRCDPISGHVSLFWYQQALGQGPEFLTYFQNEAQLDKSGLPSDRFFAERPEGSVSTLKIQRTQQEDSAVYLCASSLGQGFTGELFFGEGSRLTVL.

In its sample, this clonotype was seen a few times. The V and J genes are TRBV3-1 and TRBJ2-7, with a weak D call TRBD1 (5 bases). The V end lost 4 bases, the J end lost 0 bases, and 19 bases lay between the germline ends. Germline V lookup: CDR1 LGHDT, CDR2 YNNKEL (reference sequence). The CDR3 sequence is 17 residues long. This CDR3 reads CASSPLLRQGSSYEQYF. The CDR3 DNA reads TGTGCCAGCAGCCCCCTCCTCCGGCAGGGAAGCTCCTACGAGCAGTACTTC.

This chain links TRBV12-5 with TRBJ2-7; 11 bases map to TRBD1. The CDR3 loop spans 14 amino acids. Looked up from germline, CDR1 is LGHNT and CDR2 is FRNRAP. J gave up 6 bases and V 7 bases, and 8 bases lay outside the gene matches. This CDR3 reads CASAAGQGAGEQYF. For the CDR3, the DNA is TGTGCTAGTGCCGCCGGACAGGGGGCAGGCGAGCAGTACTTC.

This clonotype was found a few times. The chain recombines TRBV9 with TRBJ2-5, with 7 bases matching TRBD2. The CDR3 runs 13 residues. Germline assignment: CDR1 SGDLS and CDR2 YYNGEE. With 9 bases clipped from V and 4 bases from J, the junction kept 9 bases outside the gene matches. The DNA of the CDR3 is TGTGCCACCTCAAGGTCGGGAGGAGAGACCCAGTACTTC. It yields the protein CATSRSGGETQYF.

This clonotype was detected only a few times. The rearrangement links TRBV7-8 to TRBJ2-7, with no clear D. The germline CDR1 and CDR2 sequences are SGHVS and FQNEAQ. V was pared by 3 bases and J by 1 base, with 10 bases between. CDR3 length equals 14 residues. The CDR3 DNA reads as TGTGCCAGCAGCTTTGACGAGTTGTCCTACGAGCAGTACTTC. Its translation is CASSFDELSYEQYF.

This clonotype was counted ten times or more. J is TRBJ2-2 and V is TRBV12-3 or TRBV12-4; 7 bases are a match to TRBD2. The CDR3 contains 15 residues. The V and J ends lost 5 bases and 2 bases, in that order; junction bases with no gene match: 5. The CDR3 bases are TGTGCCAGCAGTCTAACGGGACTAAACACCGGGGAGCTGTTTTTT. Its protein is CASSLTGLNTGELFF.

This clonotype was detected a few times. The chain is built from TRBV28 and TRBJ1-4; no definite D call. Germline CDR1 and CDR2: MDHEN and SYDVKM. Between the trimmed V and J ends, which lost 4 bases and 6 bases, there was a span of 12 bases. The CDR3 totals 14 residues. Written as DNA, the CDR3 is TGTGCCAGCAGTTCTCGGGAGTTTGATGAAAAACTGTTTTTT. Translation: CASSSREFDEKLFF.